The subject of this entry is one TCR beta chain. The data belong to a study of technical replicates of blood from a handful of donors. Here immunoSEQ multiplex PCR was the method, and the copy in TCRdb shows in-frame clones only, minus some. This table has about 54,000 clones, around 94% appearing once. The CDR3 consists of 13 residues. Germline assignment: CDR1 SQVTM and CDR2 ANQGSEA. Trimming removed 2 bases from V and 10 bases from J, with 14 bases in between. The sequence derives from a human donor in good health. The sequenced sample consisted of T cells isolated from PBMCs. V gene TRBV29-1 combines with J gene TRBJ1-4; a possible D gene is TRBD1 (6 bases). CDR3 sequence: CSVERGADRKLFF. In DNA, the CDR3 is TGCAGCGTTGAACGGGGGGCAGATCGAAAACTGTTTTTT.